This T cell receptor (beta chain) is drawn from a study of blood T cell repertoires in COVID-19. Study-wide background: Samples taken during acute and convalescent COVID-19 were collected in the United States, Italy and Spain. The cDNA or gDNA used as material had been derived from T cells, B-cell-depleted T cells, or PBMCs.

Recruited during active infection, patients (from Seattle) were subsequently followed longitudinally. Source study methods: The authors estimated nucleated cell counts from reference gene primer amplification. Clones were read by immunoSEQ multiplex PCR, and TCRdb kept only the in-frame ones, dropping some. That table gives V, J and clone size, and the DNA gave D and trimming. The repertoire holds almost 400,000 clones, with about 87% as singletons. The CDR3 is 12 amino acids. Trimming pared 5 bases from V and 4 bases from J, leaving 9 bases between. The TCR was taken from a woman aged 55-70 years with COVID-19, enrolled during active disease. The gene calls are TRBV12-3 or TRBV12-4 and TRBJ2-7; D possibly corresponds to TRBD1 (5 bases). The sample consisted of peripheral blood. Written as DNA, the CDR3 is TGTGCCAGCAGTACGACAGCTTACGAGCAGTACTTC. It is translated as CASSTTAYEQYF.